This T cell receptor beta chain was sequenced in a study of blood T cell repertoires in COVID-19. Overall study: PBMCs, B-cell-depleted T cells, or T cells provided the cDNA or gDNA that made up the material.

Seattle-derived patients entered the study during active infection and were followed longitudinally. This CDR3 contains 12 residues. Germline CDR1 and CDR2: LNHDA and SQIVND (reference sequence). V shed 7 bases and J shed 4 bases, with 10 bases lying between them. Sequencing used immunoSEQ multiplex PCR; TCRdb keeps in-frame clones, though not all of them. The data contain under 350,000 clones, roughly 91% of them singletons. Input material: peripheral blood. The chain joins TRBV19 to TRBJ1-1; possible D gene TRBD1, 6 bases. This TCR derives from a woman aged 25-40 years with COVID-19, enrolled during active disease. In nucleotides, the CDR3 is TGTGCCAGTACCCTAGGGGGCACTGAAGCTTTCTTT. Its translation: CASTLGGTEAFF. Based on the CDR3 plus reference TRBV19 and TRBJ1-1, the full variable domain is DGGITQSPKYLFRKEGQNVTLSCEQNLNHDAMYWYRQDPGQGLRLIYYSQIVNDFQKGDIAEGYSVSREKKESFPLTVTSAQKNPTAFYLCASTLGGTEAFFGQGTRLTVV.